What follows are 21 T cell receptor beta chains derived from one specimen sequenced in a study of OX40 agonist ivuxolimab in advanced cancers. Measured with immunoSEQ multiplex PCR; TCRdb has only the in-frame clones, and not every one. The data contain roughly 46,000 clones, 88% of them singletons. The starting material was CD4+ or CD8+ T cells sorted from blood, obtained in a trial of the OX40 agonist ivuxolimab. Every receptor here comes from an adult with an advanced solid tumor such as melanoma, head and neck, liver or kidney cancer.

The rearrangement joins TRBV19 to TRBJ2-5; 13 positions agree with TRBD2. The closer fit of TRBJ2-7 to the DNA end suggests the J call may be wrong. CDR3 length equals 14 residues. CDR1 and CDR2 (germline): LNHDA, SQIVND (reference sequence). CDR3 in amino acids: CASRGLAGTYEQYF. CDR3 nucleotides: TGTGCCAGTAGGGGACTAGCGGGGACGTACGAGCAGTACTTC.

The CDR3 loop is CASSPILAHTQYF. As DNA, the CDR3 is TGTGCCAGCAGCCCCATACTAGCTCATACGCAGTATTTT. This sequence joins TRBV7-9 and TRBJ2-3; the D gene is possibly TRBD2 (6 bases). CDR1 and CDR2 from the germline V gene are SEHNR and FQNEAQ (reference sequence). Trimming left V 5 bases short and J 7 bases short, with 13 bases between. CDR3 length: 13 residues.

This CDR3 reads CASSVFQTGTDTQYF. DNA of the CDR3: TGTGCCAGCAGCGTATTCCAGACTGGCACAGATACGCAGTATTTT. J is TRBJ2-3 and V is TRBV9; D ambiguous. The CDR3 consists of 15 residues. Germline V gene lookup returns CDR1 SGDLS and CDR2 YYNGEE. Trimming removed 1 base from V and 1 base from J, with 10 bases in between.

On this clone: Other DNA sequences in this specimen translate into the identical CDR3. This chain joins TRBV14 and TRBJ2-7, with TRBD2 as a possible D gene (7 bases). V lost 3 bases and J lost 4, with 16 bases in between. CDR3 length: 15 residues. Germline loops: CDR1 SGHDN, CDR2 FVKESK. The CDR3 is CASSHPPGGRYEQYF. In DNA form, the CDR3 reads TGTGCCAGCAGCCACCCACCCGGGGGGCGATACGAGCAGTACTTC.

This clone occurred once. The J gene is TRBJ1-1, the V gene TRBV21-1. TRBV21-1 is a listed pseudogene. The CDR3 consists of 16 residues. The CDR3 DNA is TGTGCCAGCAGCAAAGAACCATACCCAATGAACACTGAAGCTTTCTTT. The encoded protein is CASSKEPYPMNTEAFF.

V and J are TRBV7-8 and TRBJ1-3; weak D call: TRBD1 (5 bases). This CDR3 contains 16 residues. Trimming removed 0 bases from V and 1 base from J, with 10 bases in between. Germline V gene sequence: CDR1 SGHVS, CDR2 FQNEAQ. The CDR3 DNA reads TGTGCCAGCAGCTTAGCCCGACAGTTATCTGGAAACACCATATATTTT. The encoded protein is CASSLARQLSGNTIYF. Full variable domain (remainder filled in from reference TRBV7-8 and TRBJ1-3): GAGVSQSPRYKVAKRGQDVALRCDPISGHVSLFWYQQALGQGPEFLTYFQNEAQLDKSGLPSDRFFAERPEGSVSTLKIQRTQQEDSAVYLCASSLARQLSGNTIYFGEGSWLTVV.

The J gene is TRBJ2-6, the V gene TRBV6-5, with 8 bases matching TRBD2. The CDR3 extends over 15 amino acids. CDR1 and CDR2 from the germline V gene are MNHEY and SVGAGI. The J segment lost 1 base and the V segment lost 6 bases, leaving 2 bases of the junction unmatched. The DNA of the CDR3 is TGTGCCAGCAGCACGGGGGGGTCTGGGGCCAACGTCCTGACTTTC. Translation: CASSTGGSGANVLTF.

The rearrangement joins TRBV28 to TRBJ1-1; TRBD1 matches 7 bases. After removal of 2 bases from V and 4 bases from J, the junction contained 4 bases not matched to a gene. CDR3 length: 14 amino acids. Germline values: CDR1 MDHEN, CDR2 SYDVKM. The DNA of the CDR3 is TGTGCCAGCAGTTTAAGGGGGCTGGTCACTGAAGCTTTCTTT. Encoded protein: CASSLRGLVTEAFF. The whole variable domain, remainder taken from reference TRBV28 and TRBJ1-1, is DVKVTQSSRYLVKRTGEKVFLECVQDMDHENMFWYRQDPGLGLRLIYFSYDVKMKEKGDIPEGYSVSREKKERFSLILESASTNQTSMYLCASSLRGLVTEAFFGQGTRLTVV.

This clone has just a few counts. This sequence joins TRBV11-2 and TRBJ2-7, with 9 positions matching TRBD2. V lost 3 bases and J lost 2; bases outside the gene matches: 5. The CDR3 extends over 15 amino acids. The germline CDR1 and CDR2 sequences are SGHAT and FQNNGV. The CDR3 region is CASSFGVAGAYEQYF. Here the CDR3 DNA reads TGTGCCAGCAGCTTTGGGGTAGCGGGGGCCTACGAGCAGTACTTC.

The CDR3 reads CASSPDAASPLHF. The CDR3 DNA is TGCGCCAGCAGTCCGGACGCGGCTTCACCCCTCCACTTT. The rearrangement uses TRBV5-1 and TRBJ1-6; D gene uncertain. V lost 5 bases and J 9 bases, leaving 12 bases between the germline ends. CDR1 and CDR2 from the germline V gene are SGHRS and YFSETQ. The CDR3 extends over 13 amino acids.

The CDR3 DNA reads TGCGCCAGCAGACCCGCAGGACAGGGGACCTACGAGCAGTACTTC. Its translation: CASRPAGQGTYEQYF. The chain joins TRBV10-2 to TRBJ2-7; 9 bases fit TRBD1. V was clipped by 6 bases and J by 2 bases; unmatched bases: 8. Germline V gene lookup returns CDR1 WSHSY and CDR2 SAAADI. The CDR3 has 15 amino acids.

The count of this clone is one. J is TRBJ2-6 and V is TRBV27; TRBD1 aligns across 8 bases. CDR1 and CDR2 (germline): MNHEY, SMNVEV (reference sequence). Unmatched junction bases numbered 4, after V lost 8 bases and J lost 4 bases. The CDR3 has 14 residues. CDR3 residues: CASGRTGGANVLTF. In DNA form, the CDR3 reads TGTGCCAGCGGAAGGACAGGGGGGGCCAACGTCCTGACTTTC.

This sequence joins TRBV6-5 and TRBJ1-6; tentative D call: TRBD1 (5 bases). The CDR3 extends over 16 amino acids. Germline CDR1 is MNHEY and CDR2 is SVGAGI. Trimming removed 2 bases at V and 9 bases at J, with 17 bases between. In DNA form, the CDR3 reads TGTGCCAGCAGTTACGGGGTCGGGGGGGGAGGTTCACCCCTCCACTTT. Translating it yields CASSYGVGGGGSPLHF.

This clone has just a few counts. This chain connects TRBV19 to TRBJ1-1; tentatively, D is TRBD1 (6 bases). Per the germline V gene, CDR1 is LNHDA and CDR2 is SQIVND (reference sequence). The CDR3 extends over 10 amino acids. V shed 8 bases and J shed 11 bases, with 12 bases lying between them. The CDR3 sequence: CASSGTLAFF. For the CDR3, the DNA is TGTGCCAGTTCGGGGACACTGGCTTTCTTT.

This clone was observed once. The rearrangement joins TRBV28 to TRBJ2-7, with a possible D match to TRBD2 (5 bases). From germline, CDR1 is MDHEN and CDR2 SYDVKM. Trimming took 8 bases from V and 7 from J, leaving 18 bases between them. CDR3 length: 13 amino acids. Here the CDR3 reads CASGRTGLREQYF. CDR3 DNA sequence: TGTGCCAGCGGGCGGACCGGACTCAGAGAGCAGTACTTC.

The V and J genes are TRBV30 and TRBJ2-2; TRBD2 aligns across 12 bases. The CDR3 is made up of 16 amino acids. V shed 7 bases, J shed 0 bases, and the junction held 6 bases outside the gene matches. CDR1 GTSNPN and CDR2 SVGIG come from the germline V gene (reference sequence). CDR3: CASTRTSGTNTGELFF. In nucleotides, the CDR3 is TGTGCCTCTACCCGGACTAGCGGGACGAACACCGGGGAGCTGTTTTTT.

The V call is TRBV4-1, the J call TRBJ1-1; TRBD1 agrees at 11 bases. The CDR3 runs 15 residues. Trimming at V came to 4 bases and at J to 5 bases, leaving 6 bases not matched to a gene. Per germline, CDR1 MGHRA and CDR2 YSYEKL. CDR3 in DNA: TGCGCCAGCAGCCTGGGACAGGGGGGGGAAACTGAAGCTTTCTTT. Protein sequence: CASSLGQGGETEAFF.

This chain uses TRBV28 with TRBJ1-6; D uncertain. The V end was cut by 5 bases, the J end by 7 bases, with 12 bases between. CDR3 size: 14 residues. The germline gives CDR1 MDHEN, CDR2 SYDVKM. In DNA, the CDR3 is TGTGCCAGCAGTGAGTTCGAGGGAAATTCACCCCTCCACTTT. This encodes CASSEFEGNSPLHF.

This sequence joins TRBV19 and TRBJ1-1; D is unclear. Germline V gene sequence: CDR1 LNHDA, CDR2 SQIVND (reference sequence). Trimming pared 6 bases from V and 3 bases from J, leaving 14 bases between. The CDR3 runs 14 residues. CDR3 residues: CASRPGGDYTEAFF. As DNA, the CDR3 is TGTGCCAGTAGACCGGGAGGAGACTACACTGAAGCTTTCTTT.

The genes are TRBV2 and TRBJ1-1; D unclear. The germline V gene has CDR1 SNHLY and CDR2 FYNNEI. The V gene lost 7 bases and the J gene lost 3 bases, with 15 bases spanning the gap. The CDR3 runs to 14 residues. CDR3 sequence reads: CASTLFIADTEAFF. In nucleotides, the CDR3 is TGTGCCAGCACCTTGTTTATAGCGGACACTGAAGCTTTCTTT.

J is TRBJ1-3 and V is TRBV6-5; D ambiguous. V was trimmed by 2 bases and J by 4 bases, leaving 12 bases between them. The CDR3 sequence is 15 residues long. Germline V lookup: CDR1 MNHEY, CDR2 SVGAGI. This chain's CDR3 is CASSYATGSGNTIYF. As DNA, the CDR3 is TGTGCCAGCAGTTACGCGACGGGGTCCGGAAACACCATATATTTT.